The rows below give T cell receptor beta chains drawn from one sample of a study of shared clonotypes between healthy human individuals. Produced via immunoSEQ multiplex PCR; TCRdb's table is partial and in-frame only. Of 1.5 million to 1.9 million clones in the sample, 95% to 99% were seen once. Sequenced material: naive CD4+ T cells sorted from blood. These receptors were collected from a man younger than 40 in good health. CDR3s include the opening cysteine and the closing phenylalanine or tryptophan. The order of the fields is V gene, clone size, J gene, D gene, CDR3 protein, CDR3 DNA. D genes are given only for firm matches. Where a row states a size, it is once, few, many or the class of an expanded clone; other rows omit it.

>TRBV7-2|-|TRBJ2-7|-
CASSLVAGQLYEQYF
TGTGCCAGCAGCTTAGTGGCGGGGCAACTCTACGAGCAGTACTTC
>TRBV28|once|TRBJ2-5|TRBD2
CASSLQGLAGQETQYF
TGTGCCAGCAGTTTACAAGGACTAGCGGGACAAGAGACCCAGTACTTC
>TRBV11-1|-|TRBJ2-1|-
CARSPSGTLGGPDNEQFF
TGTGCCAGATCCCCCTCCGGGACTCTGGGTGGTCCGGACAATGAGCAGTTCTTC
>TRBV18|-|TRBJ2-5|-
CASSPQLDKGETQYF
TGTGCCAGCTCACCTCAGCTGGACAAGGGAGAGACCCAGTACTTC
>TRBV7-8|-|TRBJ2-1|-
CASSPSGGPYNEQFF
TGTGCCAGCAGCCCCTCGGGGGGCCCATACAATGAGCAGTTCTTC
>TRBV7-8|-|TRBJ1-2|-
CASSSVPGPNYGYTF
TGTGCCAGCAGCTCCGTCCCGGGACCTAACTATGGCTACACCTTC
>TRBV7-2|-|TRBJ2-4|-
CASSLVTGGRAKNIQYF
TGTGCCAGCAGCTTAGTAACTGGGGGCAGGGCCAAAAACATTCAGTACTTC
>TRBV9|-|TRBJ2-2|TRBD2
CASSGPLASNTGELFF
TGTGCCAGCAGCGGACCACTAGCGTCGAACACCGGGGAGCTGTTTTTT
>TRBV5-1|-|TRBJ2-7|TRBD1
CASSVSGTGARVQYF
TGCGCCAGCAGCGTCTCCGGGACAGGGGCGAGAGTGCAGTACTTC
>TRBV11-3|-|TRBJ2-1|-
CASSLGREKDEQFF
TGTGCCAGCAGCTTAGGACGGGAGAAGGATGAGCAGTTCTTC
>TRBV27|-|TRBJ2-2|-
CASNYTGELFF
TGTGCCAGCAACTACACCGGGGAGCTGTTTTTT
>TRBV29-1|-|TRBJ2-3|-
CSVDDGSDTQYF
TGCAGCGTTGATGATGGGAGTGATACGCAGTATTTT
>TRBV5-5|-|TRBJ2-1|-
CASSSRWETQIDEQFF
TGTGCCAGCAGCTCGAGATGGGAGACCCAGATCGATGAGCAGTTCTTC
>TRBV7-9|-|TRBJ2-6|-
CASRLGGASGANVLTF
TGTGCCAGCAGGCTAGGGGGGGCCTCTGGGGCCAACGTCCTGACTTTC
>TRBV11-2|-|TRBJ2-3|-
CASSFWWKGGDTQYF
TGTGCCAGCAGCTTCTGGTGGAAAGGGGGAGATACGCAGTATTTT
>TRBV4-1|-|TRBJ2-7|TRBD2
CASSQAFSGSIYEQYF
TGCGCCAGCAGCCAAGCGTTTAGCGGGAGCATCTACGAGCAGTACTTC
>TRBV25-1|-|TRBJ2-7|-
CASSGTVSYEQYF
TGTGCCAGCAGTGGGACAGTTTCCTACGAGCAGTACTTC
>TRBV6-5|-|TRBJ2-4|-
CASSYYRAQNIQYF
TGTGCCAGCAGTTATTACCGGGCCCAAAACATTCAGTACTTC
>TRBV6-5|once|TRBJ1-1|TRBD1
CASSYRQGGNTEAFF
TGTGCCAGCAGTTACAGACAGGGGGGGAACACTGAAGCTTTCTTT
>TRBV5-4|-|TRBJ2-1|TRBD2
CASSLSGLAGDWSEQFF
TGTGCCAGCAGCTTATCAGGACTAGCGGGAGATTGGAGTGAGCAGTTCTTC
>TRBV19|-|TRBJ2-7|-
CASSIRGAIYEQYF
TGTGCCAGTAGTATAAGGGGGGCGATCTACGAGCAGTACTTC
>TRBV14|-|TRBJ2-3|-
CASSHVTDTQYF
TGTGCCAGCAGCCACGTAACAGATACGCAGTATTTT
>TRBV6-6|-|TRBJ2-1|-
CASSYEWRYNEQFF
TGTGCCAGCAGTTACGAATGGCGCTACAATGAGCAGTTCTTC
>TRBV5-6|once|TRBJ2-1|TRBD2
CASSLVGTSSNEQFF
TGTGCCAGCAGCTTGGTTGGGACTAGCAGCAATGAGCAGTTCTTC
>TRBV14|-|TRBJ2-1|-
CASSQRGDNEQFF
TGTGCCAGCAGCCAACGAGGAGACAATGAGCAGTTCTTC
>TRBV5-6|-|TRBJ2-7|TRBD2
CASSLLAGVKAYEQYF
TGTGCCAGCAGCTTACTAGCGGGAGTGAAAGCCTACGAGCAGTACTTC
>TRBV6-5|-|TRBJ2-6|-
CASSLWGSGANVLTF
TGTGCCAGCAGCCTCTGGGGTTCTGGGGCCAACGTCCTGACTTTC
>TRBV7-2|-|TRBJ1-1|-
CASSTFEGYSKNTEAFF
TGTGCCAGCAGCACCTTCGAGGGCTACAGCAAGAACACTGAAGCTTTCTTT
>TRBV14|-|TRBJ2-7|TRBD2
CASSPLAGDSYEQYF
TGTGCCAGCAGCCCCCTAGCGGGGGACTCCTACGAGCAGTACTTC
>TRBV18|-|TRBJ2-6|TRBD1
CASSPQTTGAGANVLTF
TGTGCCAGCTCACCACAAACGACAGGGGCTGGGGCCAACGTCCTGACTTTC
>TRBV20-1|-|TRBJ2-5|-
CSAMSSETQYF
TGCAGTGCTATGAGCTCGGAGACCCAGTACTTC
>TRBV18|-|TRBJ2-3|TRBD2
CASSPRLGASGSNLTDTQYF
TGTGCCAGCTCACCCCGTCTGGGGGCTAGCGGGAGCAATCTGACAGATACGCAGTATTTT
>TRBV9|-|TRBJ2-3|-
CASSVASRTDTQYF
TGTGCCAGCAGCGTAGCTTCCCGCACAGATACGCAGTATTTT
>TRBV27|-|TRBJ2-3|-
CASTRGPSSSTDTQYF
TGTGCCAGCACACGTGGGCCTAGCTCTAGCACAGATACGCAGTATTTT
>TRBV2|-|TRBJ2-5|-
CASSASVFKGPEETQYF
TGTGCCAGCAGTGCCTCGGTCTTTAAAGGCCCGGAGGAGACCCAGTACTTC
>TRBV20-1|few|TRBJ1-2|-
CSARDYGYTF
TGCAGTGCTAGAGACTATGGCTACACCTTC
>TRBV2|-|TRBJ2-3|-
CASSESGPLRTQYF
TGTGCCAGCAGTGAATCAGGGCCCTTGCGTACGCAGTATTTT
>TRBV4-3|-|TRBJ2-7|-
CASSRRQGSYEQYF
TGCGCCAGCAGCAGGAGGCAGGGCTCCTACGAGCAGTACTTC